The subject of this entry is one T cell receptor beta chain. These data are taken from a study of T cell responses to AZD1222 COVID-19 vaccine. On the study more broadly: Whether given at about 4 or about 12 weeks, second doses were pooled.

Profiled with immunoSEQ multiplex PCR; TCRdb holds only in-frame clones, not every one. Of around 70,000 clones listed, approximately 80% are singletons. The ends were cut back, 3 bases at V and 4 bases at J, with 12 bases in the middle. CDR1 MDHEN and CDR2 SYDVKM come from the germline V gene. This CDR3 has 14 amino acids. The material was peripheral blood, obtained on day 0 of AZD1222 vaccination. This clonotype was sampled from an adult in good health. The gene calls are TRBV28 and TRBJ2-5; perhaps TRBD2 as D (6 bases). DNA of the CDR3: TGTGCCAGCAGTTTCGGGGGTTTAGCAGAGACCCAGTACTTC. Its translation: CASSFGGLAETQYF. The complete variable domain, with remaining parts taken from reference TRBV28 and TRBJ2-5, reads DVKVTQSSRYLVKRTGEKVFLECVQDMDHENMFWYRQDPGLGLRLIYFSYDVKMKEKGDIPEGYSVSREKKERFSLILESASTNQTSMYLCASSFGGLAETQYFGPGTRLLVL.